Presented here are 12 T cell receptor beta chains from one specimen sequenced in a study of blood T cell repertoires in COVID-19 (dated by TCRdb to 2019 to 2021). The library was prepared using the immunoSEQ multiplex PCR assay. TCRdb holds this immuneACCESS table with in-frame rearrangements only. Some clones are missing; in checked studies, unresolved V genes explain under half, and the rest has no known cause. For this sample there are about 360,000 clones; more than 70% appear just once. Approximately 3.1% of the sample lies in the top ten. Sequencing was performed on peripheral blood. Every receptor here comes from a man in his thirties or forties with active or convalescent COVID-19.

This clone was seen once. The chain is built from TRBV11-3 and TRBJ1-6; 7 bases are shared with TRBD1. The length of the CDR3 is 17 residues. J lost 4 bases, V lost 0 bases, and 6 bases had no gene match. CDR1 and CDR2 (germline): SGHNT, YENEEA. The CDR3 region has the DNA TGTGCCAGCAGCTTAGATTGGGACAGCACTTATAATTCACCCCTCCACTTT. Translated, it gives CASSLDWDSTYNSPLHF.

V and J are TRBV19 and TRBJ2-1; D gene uncertain. V was shortened by 7 bases and J by 0 bases, with 7 bases between the two germline ends. The germline CDR1 and CDR2 sequences are LNHDA and SQIVND (reference sequence). This CDR3 region has 13 residues. This chain's CDR3 is CASKASSYNEQFF. In DNA form, the CDR3 reads TGTGCCAGTAAGGCTAGCTCCTACAATGAGCAGTTCTTC. Filled out from reference TRBV19 and TRBJ2-1, the complete variable domain reads DGGITQSPKYLFRKEGQNVTLSCEQNLNHDAMYWYRQDPGQGLRLIYYSQIVNDFQKGDIAEGYSVSREKKESFPLTVTSAQKNPTAFYLCASKASSYNEQFFGPGTRLTVL.

The rearrangement links TRBV4-2 to TRBJ2-7; 9 positions agree with TRBD2. This CDR3 spans 15 amino acids. V lost 4 bases and J lost 7; bases outside the gene matches: 11. Germline V gene sequence: CDR1 LGHNA, CDR2 YNFKEQ. CDR3 bases: TGTGCCAGCAGCCGGGGCGGCGGGGGGGCTGGGGAGCAGTACTTC. Amino acids: CASSRGGGGAGEQYF.

The CDR3 DNA reads as TGTGCCAGCAGCAGTTACAGGGTGTTCACTGAAGCTTTCTTT. Translating it yields CASSSYRVFTEAFF. This chain connects TRBV7-9 to TRBJ1-1; D is perhaps TRBD1 (6 bases). The germline CDR1 and CDR2 sequences are SEHNR and FQNEAQ (reference sequence). V lost 5 bases and J 4 bases, leaving 14 bases between the germline ends. CDR3 length: 14 amino acids.

This sequence joins TRBV18 and TRBJ2-3; D not certain. The ends were cut back, 3 bases at V and 0 bases at J, with 7 bases in the middle. CDR1 is KGHSH and CDR2 is LQKENI in the germline V gene. The CDR3 consists of 14 residues. CDR3 sequence reads: CASSPNYSTDTQYF. The CDR3 nucleotides read TGTGCCAGCTCACCGAACTATAGCACAGATACGCAGTATTTT.

The chain has TRBV11-3 and TRBJ2-1; maybe TRBD2 (6 bases). There are 12 residues in the CDR3. The germline V gene encodes CDR1 SGHNT and CDR2 YENEEA. V gave up 6 bases and J gave up 7 bases, with 10 bases separating them. The CDR3 here is CASRGSGNEQFF. For the CDR3, the DNA is TGTGCCAGCAGAGGGAGCGGGAATGAGCAGTTCTTC. The variable domain in full, completed from reference TRBV11-3 and TRBJ2-1, reads EAGVVQSPRYKIIEKKQPVAFWCNPISGHNTLYWYLQNLGQGPELLIRYENEEAVDDSQLPKDRFSAERLKGVDSTLKIQPAELGDSAVYLCASRGSGNEQFFGPGTRLTVL.

The rearrangement uses TRBV5-1 and TRBJ1-2; maybe TRBD1 (5 bases). Trimming removed 2 bases at V and 6 bases at J, with 11 bases between. The CDR3 is 13 residues long. In germline, CDR1 is SGHRS, CDR2 YFSETQ. The DNA for the CDR3 is TGCGCCAGCAGCTTAGGCAGGGTAGATGGCTACACCTTC. Translation gives CASSLGRVDGYTF.

This sequence joins TRBV7-8 and TRBJ2-1, with 9 bases that match TRBD2. V gave up 3 bases and J gave up 5 bases; unmatched junction bases: 14. Germline-derived CDR1 and CDR2 are SGHVS and FQNEAQ. The CDR3 sequence is 18 residues long. CDR3 in amino acids: CASSFGASGTAGHNEQFF. CDR3 bases: TGTGCCAGCAGCTTTGGGGCTAGCGGGACCGCCGGCCACAATGAGCAGTTCTTC.

This chain uses TRBV6-2 or TRBV6-3 with TRBJ2-5, with 7 bases aligning to TRBD2. The CDR3 is 14 residues long. V gave up 6 bases and J gave up 5 bases; unmatched junction bases: 9. Per the germline V gene, CDR1 is MNHEY and CDR2 is SVGEGT. CDR3 protein: CASSFGEGAETQYF. The CDR3, as DNA: TGTGCCAGCAGCTTTGGGGAGGGCGCTGAGACCCAGTACTTC.

This clone was seen a few times. The V gene is TRBV30, the J gene TRBJ2-1; 14 bases are a match to TRBD2. Germline-derived CDR1 and CDR2 are GTSNPN and SVGIG (reference sequence). The length of the CDR3 is 15 residues. Trimming at V came to 2 bases and at J to 7 bases, leaving 4 bases not matched to a gene. The CDR3 bases are TGTGCCTGGAGTCCTGGACTAGCGGGAGGTAATGAGCAGTTCTTC. Its protein product is CAWSPGLAGGNEQFF.

V usage is TRBV24-1 and J usage is TRBJ1-1; D might be TRBD1 (5 bases). CDR1 and CDR2 (germline): KGHDR, SFDVKD. Trimming cost V 3 bases and J 1 base, with 8 bases left between them. The CDR3 contains 14 residues. The CDR3 DNA follows: TGTGCCACCAGTGATCTGGGGGGGAACACTGAAGCTTTCTTT. Protein sequence: CATSDLGGNTEAFF.

This chain joins TRBV2 and TRBJ1-2, with a tentative D call TRBD1 (6 bases). Per the germline V gene, CDR1 is SNHLY and CDR2 is FYNNEI. The CDR3 is 13 residues long. Trimming shortened V by 6 bases and J by 7 bases, and 15 bases separated the two germline ends. The CDR3 region has the DNA TGTGCCAGCAGGCAAGTCCGGGACATTGGCTACACCTTC. Protein: CASRQVRDIGYTF.